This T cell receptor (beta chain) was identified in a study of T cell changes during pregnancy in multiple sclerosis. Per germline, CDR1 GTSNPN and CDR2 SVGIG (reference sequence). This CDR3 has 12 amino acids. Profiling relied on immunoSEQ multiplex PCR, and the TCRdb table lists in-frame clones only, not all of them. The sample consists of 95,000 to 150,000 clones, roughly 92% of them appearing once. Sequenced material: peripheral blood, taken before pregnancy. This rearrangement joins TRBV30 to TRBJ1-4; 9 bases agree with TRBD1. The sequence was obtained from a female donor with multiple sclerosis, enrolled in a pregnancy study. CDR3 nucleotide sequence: TGTGCGAGGACAGGGGTTAATGAAAAACTGTTTTTT. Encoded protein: CARTGVNEKLFF.